The TCR beta chain under discussion was sequenced for a study of PD-L1 blockade in urothelial cancer. The overall study: Male sex and bladder-origin urothelial cancer characterized most of the roughly 29 patients. Blood was subjected to analysis at 3 weeks (second dose) and 6 weeks following treatment start. When blood samples were assessed, the median T cell count was around 140,000.

Stated time point: pretreatment peripheral blood. Unmatched junction bases numbered 2, after V lost 0 bases and J lost 8 bases. CDR3 size: 15 residues. CDR1 and CDR2 (germline): SGHAT, FQNNGV. A note on this clone: What it binds is unknown.

Study-level findings and limits: Survival was better when pretreatment blood TCR clonality fell below the median.

Repertoires were generated with immunoSEQ multiplex PCR, while TCRdb's copy carries only in-frame clones and drops some. The sample holds 95,000 to 100,000 clones, roughly 84% seen once. The sample consisted of PBMCs, taken around atezolizumab (anti-PD-L1) treatment. The chain has TRBV11-2 and TRBJ1-4; TRBD1 agrees at 11 bases. This receptor was taken from a man aged 55 to 70 with urothelial cancer. The DNA for the CDR3 is TGTGCCAGCAGCTTAGAGGACAGGGGGCGAGAAAAACTGTTTTTT. Translated, it gives CASSLEDRGREKLFF.